In its sample, the clone carrying this TCR beta chain was seen a few times. Antigen specificity is unknown. The sample originates from a study of post-analysis software for immune sequencing data. Study-wide results and caveats: In patients, TRBV5-6, TRBV5-1 and TRBV20-1 belonged to five or six TRBV segments found more frequently than in controls.

Sequencing libraries made from TCR beta cDNA carried unique molecular identifiers. One entry per CDR3 protein, called by TCRdb with MiXCR from the PCR reads. The sample lists around 180,000 distinct CDR3 sequences, 25% to 35% occurring once. This CDR3 is built from 14 residues. The germline V gene has CDR1 SNHLY and CDR2 FYNNEI. V was cut by 3 bases and J by 3 bases, with 8 bases left in between. Source material: blood. The source is a girl aged 5 to 17 with multiple sclerosis. This sequence joins TRBV2 and TRBJ1-4; D gene unclear. This CDR3 reads CASSDAVANEKLFF. The CDR3 bases are TGTGCCAGCAGTGACGCGGTAGCTAATGAAAAACTGTTTTTT.